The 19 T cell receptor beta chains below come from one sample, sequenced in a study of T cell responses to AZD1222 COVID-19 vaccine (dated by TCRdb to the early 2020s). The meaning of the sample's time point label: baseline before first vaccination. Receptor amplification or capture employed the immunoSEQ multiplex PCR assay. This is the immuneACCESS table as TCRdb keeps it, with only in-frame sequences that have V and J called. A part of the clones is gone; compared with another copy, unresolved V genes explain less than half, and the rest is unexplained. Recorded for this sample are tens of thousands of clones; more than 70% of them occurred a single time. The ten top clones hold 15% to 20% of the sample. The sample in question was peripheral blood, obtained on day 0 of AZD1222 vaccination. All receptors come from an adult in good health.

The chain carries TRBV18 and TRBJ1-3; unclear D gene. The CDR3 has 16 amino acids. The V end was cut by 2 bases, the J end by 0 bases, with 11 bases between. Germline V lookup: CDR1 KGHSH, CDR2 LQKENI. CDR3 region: CASSPGPRNSGNTIYF. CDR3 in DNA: TGTGCCAGCTCACCAGGGCCTAGAAACTCTGGAAACACCATATATTTT. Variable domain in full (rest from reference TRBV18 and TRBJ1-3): NAGVMQNPRHLVRRRGQEARLRCSPMKGHSHVYWYRQLPEEGLKFMVYLQKENIIDESGMPKERFSAEFPKEGPSILRIQQVVRGDSAAYFCASSPGPRNSGNTIYFGEGSWLTVV.

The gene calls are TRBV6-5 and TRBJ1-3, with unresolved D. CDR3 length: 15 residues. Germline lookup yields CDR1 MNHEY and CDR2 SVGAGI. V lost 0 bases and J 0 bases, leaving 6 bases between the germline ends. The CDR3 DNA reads TGTGCCAGCAGTTACTCTTACTCCTCTGGAAACACCATATATTTT. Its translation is CASSYSYSSGNTIYF.

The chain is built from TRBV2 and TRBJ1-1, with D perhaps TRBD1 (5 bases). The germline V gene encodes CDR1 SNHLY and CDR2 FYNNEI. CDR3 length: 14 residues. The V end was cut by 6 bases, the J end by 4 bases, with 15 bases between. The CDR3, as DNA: TGTGCCAGCAGGGCAGGGTATCAGAGCACTGAAGCTTTCTTT. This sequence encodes CASRAGYQSTEAFF.

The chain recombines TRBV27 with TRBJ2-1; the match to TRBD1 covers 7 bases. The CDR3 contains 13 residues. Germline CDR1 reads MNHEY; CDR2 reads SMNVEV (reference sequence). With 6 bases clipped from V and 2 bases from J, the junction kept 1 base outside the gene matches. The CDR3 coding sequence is TGTGCCAGCAGAGGGGGCCCCTACAATGAGCAGTTCTTC. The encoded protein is CASRGGPYNEQFF.

CDR3 DNA: TGTGCCAGCAGCGAGCGGGAGGGCCCAATCGGGGAGCTGTTTTTT. Protein: CASSEREGPIGELFF. J is TRBJ2-2 and V is TRBV7-7, with 10 bases identical to TRBD2. The CDR3 has 15 amino acids. CDR1 is SSHAT and CDR2 is FNYEAQ in the germline V gene (reference sequence). V gave up 5 bases and J gave up 7 bases; unmatched junction bases: 7.

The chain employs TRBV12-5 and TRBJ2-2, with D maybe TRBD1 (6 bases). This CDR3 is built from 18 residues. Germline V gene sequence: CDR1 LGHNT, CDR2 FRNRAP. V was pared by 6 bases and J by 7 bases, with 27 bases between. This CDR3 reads CASGLGGKTSRDHGELFF. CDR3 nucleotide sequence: TGTGCTAGTGGCCTAGGGGGTAAAACTAGTAGGGACCACGGGGAGCTGTTTTTT.

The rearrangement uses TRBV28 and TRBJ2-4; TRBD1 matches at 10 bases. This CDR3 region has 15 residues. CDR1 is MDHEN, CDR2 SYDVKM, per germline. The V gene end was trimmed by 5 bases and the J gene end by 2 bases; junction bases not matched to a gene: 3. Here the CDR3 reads CASSRQGATKNIQYF. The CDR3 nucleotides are TGTGCCAGCAGTCGACAGGGGGCGACCAAAAACATTCAGTACTTC.

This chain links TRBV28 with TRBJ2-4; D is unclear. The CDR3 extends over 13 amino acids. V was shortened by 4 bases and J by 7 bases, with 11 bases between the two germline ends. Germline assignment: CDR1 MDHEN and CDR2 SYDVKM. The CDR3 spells CASSSGSWNIQYF. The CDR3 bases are TGTGCCAGCAGTTCCGGGTCGTGGAACATTCAGTACTTC.

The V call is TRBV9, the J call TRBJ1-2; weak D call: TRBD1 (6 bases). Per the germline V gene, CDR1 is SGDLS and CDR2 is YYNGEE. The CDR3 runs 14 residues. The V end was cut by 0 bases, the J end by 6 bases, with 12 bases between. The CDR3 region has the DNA TGTGCCAGCAGCGTAGCGGGGGGCGCAGATGGCTACACCTTC. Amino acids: CASSVAGGADGYTF.

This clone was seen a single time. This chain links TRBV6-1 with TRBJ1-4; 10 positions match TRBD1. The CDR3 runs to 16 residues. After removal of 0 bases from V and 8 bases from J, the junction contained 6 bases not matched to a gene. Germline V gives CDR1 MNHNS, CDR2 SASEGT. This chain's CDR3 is CASSEAKTGGREKLFF. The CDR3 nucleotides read TGTGCCAGCAGTGAAGCGAAGACAGGGGGCAGGGAAAAACTGTTTTTT.

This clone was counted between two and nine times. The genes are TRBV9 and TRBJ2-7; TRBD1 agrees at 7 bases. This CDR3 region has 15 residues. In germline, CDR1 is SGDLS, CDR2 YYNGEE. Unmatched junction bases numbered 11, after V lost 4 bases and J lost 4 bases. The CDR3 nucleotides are TGTGCCAGCAGCCCCCGACAGGGCTTTACTTACGAGCAGTACTTC. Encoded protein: CASSPRQGFTYEQYF.

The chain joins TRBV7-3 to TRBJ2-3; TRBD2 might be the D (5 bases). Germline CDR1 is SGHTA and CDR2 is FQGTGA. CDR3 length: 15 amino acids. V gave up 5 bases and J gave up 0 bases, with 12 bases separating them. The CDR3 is CASSPAPGSTDTQYF. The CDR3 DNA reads TGTGCCAGCAGCCCCGCCCCGGGAAGCACAGATACGCAGTATTTT. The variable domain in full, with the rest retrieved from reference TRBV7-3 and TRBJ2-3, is GAGVSQTPSNKVTEKGKYVELRCDPISGHTALYWYRQSLGQGPEFLIYFQGTGAADDSGLPNDRFFAVRPEGSVSTLKIQRTERGDSAVYLCASSPAPGSTDTQYFGPGTRLTVL.

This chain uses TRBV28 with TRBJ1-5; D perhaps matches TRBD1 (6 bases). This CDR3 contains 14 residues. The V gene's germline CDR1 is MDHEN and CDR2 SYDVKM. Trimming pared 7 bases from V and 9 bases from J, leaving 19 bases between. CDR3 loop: CASIEQGASRPQHF. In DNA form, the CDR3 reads TGTGCCAGCATCGAACAGGGCGCCTCGAGGCCCCAGCATTTT. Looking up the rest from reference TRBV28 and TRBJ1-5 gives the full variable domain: DVKVTQSSRYLVKRTGEKVFLECVQDMDHENMFWYRQDPGLGLRLIYFSYDVKMKEKGDIPEGYSVSREKKERFSLILESASTNQTSMYLCASIEQGASRPQHFGDGTRLSIL.

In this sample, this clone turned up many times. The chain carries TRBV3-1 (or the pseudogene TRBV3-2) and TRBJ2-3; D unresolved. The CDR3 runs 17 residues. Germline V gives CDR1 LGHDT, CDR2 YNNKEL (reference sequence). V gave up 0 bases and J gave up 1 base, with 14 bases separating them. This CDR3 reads CASSQDVKGLRTDTQYF. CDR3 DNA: TGTGCCAGCAGCCAAGATGTTAAGGGTTTACGCACAGATACGCAGTATTTT.

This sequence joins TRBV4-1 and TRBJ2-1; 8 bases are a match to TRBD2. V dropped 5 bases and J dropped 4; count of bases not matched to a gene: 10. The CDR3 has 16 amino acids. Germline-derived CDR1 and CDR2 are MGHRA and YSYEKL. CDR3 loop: CASSETASGLYNEQFF. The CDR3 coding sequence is TGCGCCAGCAGCGAGACCGCTAGCGGGTTGTACAATGAGCAGTTCTTC.

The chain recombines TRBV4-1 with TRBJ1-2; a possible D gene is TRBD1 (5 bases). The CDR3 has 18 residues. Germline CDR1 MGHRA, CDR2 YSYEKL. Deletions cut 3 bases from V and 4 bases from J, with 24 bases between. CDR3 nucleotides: TGCGCCAGCAGCCAGCTACTATACACCAGGGAGTTGGTCTATGGCTACACCTTC. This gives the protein CASSQLLYTRELVYGYTF.

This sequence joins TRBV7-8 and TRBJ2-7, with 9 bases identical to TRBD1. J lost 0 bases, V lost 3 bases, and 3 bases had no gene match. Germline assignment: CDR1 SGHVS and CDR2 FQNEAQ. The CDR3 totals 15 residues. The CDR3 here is CASSLGQGPSYEQYF. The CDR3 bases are TGTGCCAGCAGCTTGGGACAGGGTCCCTCCTACGAGCAGTACTTC.

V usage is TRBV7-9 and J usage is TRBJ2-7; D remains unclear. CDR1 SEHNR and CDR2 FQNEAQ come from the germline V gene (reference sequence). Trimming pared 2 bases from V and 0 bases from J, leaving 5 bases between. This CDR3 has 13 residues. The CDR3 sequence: CASSLLGSYEQYF. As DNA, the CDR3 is TGTGCCAGCAGCTTATTGGGCTCCTACGAGCAGTACTTC.

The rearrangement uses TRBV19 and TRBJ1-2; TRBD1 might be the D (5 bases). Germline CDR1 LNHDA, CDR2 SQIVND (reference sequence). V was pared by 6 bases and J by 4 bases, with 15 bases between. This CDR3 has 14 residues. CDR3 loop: CASRTRDGSYGYTF. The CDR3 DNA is TGTGCCAGTAGGACCCGGGACGGCTCCTATGGCTACACCTTC. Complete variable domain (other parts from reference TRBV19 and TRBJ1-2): DGGITQSPKYLFRKEGQNVTLSCEQNLNHDAMYWYRQDPGQGLRLIYYSQIVNDFQKGDIAEGYSVSREKKESFPLTVTSAQKNPTAFYLCASRTRDGSYGYTFGSGTRLTVV.